The clone carrying this T cell receptor (beta chain) was detected only a few times. The data derive from a study of patients and donors after allogeneic stem cell transplantation. The germline gives CDR1 MNHEY, CDR2 SMNVEV (reference sequence). V gave up 5 bases and J gave up 5 bases; unmatched junction bases: 12. There are 16 residues in the CDR3. TCRdb reprocessed the RT-PCR reads with MiXCR, giving one entry per CDR3 protein. The repertoire includes fewer than 500,000 distinct CDR3 sequences, more than 15% of them detected once, and around 6.8% sits in the top ten. This rearrangement joins TRBV27 to TRBJ1-5; 7 bases are a match to TRBD1. Input material: blood, either unsorted or a sorted T cell fraction (not recorded which). This sequence originates from a human donor who was either an allogeneic HSCT recipient or a stem cell or donor lymphocyte infusion donor (not recorded which). It is not recorded whose cells these are; they may come from a transplant donor. Written as DNA, the CDR3 is TGTGCCAGCAGTACCAACCACAGGGGCGCGGATCAGCCCCAGCATTTT. It codes for CASSTNHRGADQPQHF.